This record concerns one T cell receptor beta chain sequence. The assay was immunoSEQ multiplex PCR, and TCRdb's table has in-frame clones only and misses some. The profile covers more than 90,000 clones, with 70% to 90% appearing a single time and around 12% taken by the ten largest. This specimen belongs to a study of blood T cell repertoires in COVID-19. Across the whole study: Sites across the United States, Italy and Spain contributed samples from acute and convalescent COVID-19. Sources were T cells, B-cell-depleted T cells, or PBMCs; the material itself was cDNA or gDNA.

The CDR3 runs to 16 residues. The V gene lost 4 bases and the J gene lost 0 bases, with 12 bases spanning the gap. CDR1 and CDR2 (germline): LNHDA, SQIVND (reference sequence). Sequenced input: peripheral blood. The source is a human donor in a cohort sampled during active COVID-19. V usage is TRBV19 and J usage is TRBJ2-2; a weak D match, TRBD1 (7 bases). In DNA form, the CDR3 reads TGTGCCAGTAGTACGGACAGGAGGGCGAACACCGGGGAGCTGTTTTTT. It is translated as CASSTDRRANTGELFF.